This TCR beta chain was observed in a study of OX40 agonist ivuxolimab in advanced cancers. Study information: In this cohort, patients received ivuxolimab, an agonistic anti-OX40 (CD134) antibody. The patients received ivuxolimab by intravenous route every 2 weeks at 0.01 to 10 mg/kg. Among those enrolled, mean age was roughly 62 years (range about 23 to 90) and 82.7% were male.

Generated by immunoSEQ multiplex PCR, the TCRdb table keeps only in-frame clones and is missing some. Of about 49,000 clones in the sample, approximately 91% are singletons; the top ten hold 40% to 65%. V lost 5 bases and J 5 bases, leaving 16 bases between the germline ends. Per the germline V gene, CDR1 is MNHNY and CDR2 is SVGAGI (reference sequence). This CDR3 spans 15 amino acids. Here the sequenced sample was CD4+ or CD8+ T cells sorted from blood, taken in a trial of the OX40 agonist ivuxolimab. This TCR came from an adult with an advanced solid tumor such as melanoma, head and neck, liver or kidney cancer. V gene TRBV6-6 combines with J gene TRBJ1-5; D possibly corresponds to TRBD1 (5 bases). CDR3 in DNA: TGTGCCAGCAGTCAACAGGCCCCGATTGATCAGCCCCAGCATTTT. Its protein is CASSQQAPIDQPQHF.